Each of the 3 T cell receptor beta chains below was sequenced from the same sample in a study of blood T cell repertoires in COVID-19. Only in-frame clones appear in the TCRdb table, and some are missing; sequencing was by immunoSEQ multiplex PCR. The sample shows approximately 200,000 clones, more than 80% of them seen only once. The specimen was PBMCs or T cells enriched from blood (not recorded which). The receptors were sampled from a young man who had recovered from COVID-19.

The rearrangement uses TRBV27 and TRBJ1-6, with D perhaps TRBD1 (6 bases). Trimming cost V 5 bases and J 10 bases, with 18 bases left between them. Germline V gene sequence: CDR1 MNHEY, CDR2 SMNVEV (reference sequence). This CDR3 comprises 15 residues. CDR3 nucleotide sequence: TGTGCCAGCAGTAGGTCGGGGGGCCTTTTGTCACCCCTCCACTTT. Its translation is CASSRSGGLLSPLHF.

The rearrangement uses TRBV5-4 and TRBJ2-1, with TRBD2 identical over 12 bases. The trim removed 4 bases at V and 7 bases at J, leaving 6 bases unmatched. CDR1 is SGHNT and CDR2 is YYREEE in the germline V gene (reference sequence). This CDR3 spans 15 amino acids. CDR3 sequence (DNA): TGTGCCAGCAGCCCCAAGGGGACTAGCGGGAATGAGCAGTTCTTC. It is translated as CASSPKGTSGNEQFF.

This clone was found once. This chain's CDR3 is CASRQPGQYGYTF. The CDR3 nucleotides read TGCGCCAGCAGACAACCGGGACAGTATGGCTACACCTTC. This chain links TRBV5-1 with TRBJ1-2, with 7 bases matching TRBD1. Per germline, CDR1 SGHRS and CDR2 YFSETQ. The CDR3 has 13 amino acids. Unmatched junction bases numbered 6, after V lost 5 bases and J lost 5 bases. The complete variable domain, with remaining parts taken from reference TRBV5-1 and TRBJ1-2, reads KAGVTQTPRYLIKTRGQQVTLSCSPISGHRSVSWYQQTPGQGLQFLFEYFSETQRNKGNFPGRFSGRQFSNSRSEMNVSTLELGDSALYLCASRQPGQYGYTFGSGTRLTVV.